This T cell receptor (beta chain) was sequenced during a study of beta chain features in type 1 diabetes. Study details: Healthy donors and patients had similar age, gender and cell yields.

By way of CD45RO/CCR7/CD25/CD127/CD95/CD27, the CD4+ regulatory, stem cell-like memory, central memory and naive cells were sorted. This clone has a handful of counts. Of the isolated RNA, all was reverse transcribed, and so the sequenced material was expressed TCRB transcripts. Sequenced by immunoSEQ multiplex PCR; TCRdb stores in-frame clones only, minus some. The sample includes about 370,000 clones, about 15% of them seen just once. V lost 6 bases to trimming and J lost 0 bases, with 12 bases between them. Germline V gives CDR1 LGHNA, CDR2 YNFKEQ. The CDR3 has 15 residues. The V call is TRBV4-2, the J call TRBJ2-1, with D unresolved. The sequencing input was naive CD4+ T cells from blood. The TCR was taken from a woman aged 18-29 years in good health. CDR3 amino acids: CASSFSYSSYNEQFF. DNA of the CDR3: TGTGCCAGCAGTTTTTCGTACAGCTCCTACAATGAGCAGTTCTTC.